A single sample is the source of the 32 T cell receptor beta chains below, sequenced in a study of cytomegalovirus exposure and HLA in healthy donors. Amplification used 60 Vbeta primers and 13 Jbeta primers. The repertoire was sequenced with immunoSEQ multiplex PCR; TCRdb's copy has only in-frame clones and lacks some. The sample includes around 100,000 clones, roughly 71% of them seen just once. The sample comprised PBMCs. The receptor set was obtained from a man between 35 and 55 years old in good health and CMV-seropositive.

This clone showed up many times. J is TRBJ1-5 and V is TRBV7-4, with D tentatively TRBD1 (5 bases). V was clipped by 7 bases and J by 0 bases, with 19 bases between them. The CDR3 sequence is 17 residues long. The germline V gene encodes CDR1 SGHVT and CDR2 SQSDAQ. This CDR3 reads CASTQPTGESSNQPQHF. The CDR3 coding sequence is TGTGCCAGCACCCAACCAACAGGAGAAAGTAGCAATCAGCCCCAGCATTTT.

This clone was picked up a small number of times. The genes are TRBV14 and TRBJ2-5, with 12 bases fitting TRBD2. Germline CDR1 SGHDN, CDR2 FVKESK. This CDR3 has 16 amino acids. V trimming: 2 bases; J trimming: 5 bases; junction bases outside the gene matches: 6. Written as DNA, the CDR3 is TGTGCCAGCAGCCAAAGGACTAGCGGGAAGTGGGAGACCCAGTACTTC. Translated, it gives CASSQRTSGKWETQYF.

The V and J genes are TRBV4-3 and TRBJ2-4; a possible D gene is TRBD2 (6 bases). The CDR3 runs 14 residues. Germline CDR1 and CDR2: LGHNA and YSLEER. V was shortened by 4 bases and J by 11 bases, with 18 bases between the two germline ends. The CDR3: CASSPEVMASVQYF. The CDR3 nucleotides are TGCGCCAGCAGCCCAGAAGTCATGGCTAGCGTTCAGTACTTC.

The chain recombines TRBV6-5 with TRBJ2-3, with D possibly TRBD2 on 6 matching bases. This CDR3 contains 16 residues. The germline CDR1 and CDR2 sequences are MNHEY and SVGAGI. The germline V and J ends were trimmed by 0 bases and 2 bases, with 12 bases remaining between them. The CDR3 sequence is CASSYSPSEITDTQYF. The CDR3 DNA reads TGTGCCAGCAGTTACTCACCTAGCGAGATCACAGATACGCAGTATTTT.

The gene calls are TRBV19 and TRBJ1-5, with 8 bases matching TRBD1. Per germline, CDR1 LNHDA and CDR2 SQIVND (reference sequence). CDR3 length equals 15 residues. J gave up 3 bases and V 3 bases, and 4 bases lay outside the gene matches. CDR3 coding DNA: TGTGCCAGTAGTATCCAGGACAGGGACAATCAGCCCCAGCATTTT. It codes for CASSIQDRDNQPQHF.

The J gene is TRBJ1-1, the V gene TRBV10-3; TRBD1 agrees at 8 bases. The CDR3 is 16 residues long. Trimming at V came to 3 bases and at J to 5 bases, leaving 11 bases not matched to a gene. Germline assignment: CDR1 ENHRY and CDR2 SYGVKD. The CDR3 loop is CAISEIPTGGGTEAFF. As DNA, the CDR3 is TGTGCCATCAGTGAAATCCCCACAGGGGGGGGGACTGAAGCTTTCTTT.

The V call is TRBV2, the J call TRBJ2-6, with 16 bases identical to TRBD2. This CDR3 has 18 residues. The V gene end was trimmed by 10 bases and the J gene end by 3 bases; junction bases not matched to a gene: 9. Germline CDR1 and CDR2: SNHLY and FYNNEI. The CDR3 loop is CAITMGLAGGYGANVLTF. The CDR3 DNA sequence: TGTGCCATTACTATGGGACTAGCGGGAGGGTATGGGGCCAACGTCCTGACTTTC.

Only a few counts were recorded for this clone. The V call is TRBV19, the J call TRBJ2-2, with D possibly matching TRBD1 (5 bases). This CDR3 comprises 12 residues. From germline, CDR1 is LNHDA and CDR2 SQIVND (reference sequence). V lost 2 bases and J lost 10, with 8 bases in between. CDR3 loop: CASSIYGAELFF. Here the CDR3 DNA reads TGTGCCAGTAGTATATATGGGGCGGAGCTGTTTTTT. Together with reference TRBV19 and TRBJ2-2, the CDR3 gives the full variable domain: DGGITQSPKYLFRKEGQNVTLSCEQNLNHDAMYWYRQDPGQGLRLIYYSQIVNDFQKGDIAEGYSVSREKKESFPLTVTSAQKNPTAFYLCASSIYGAELFFGEGSRLTVL.

The chain recombines TRBV30 with TRBJ1-4; 7 positions agree with TRBD1. The trim removed 3 bases at V and 3 bases at J, leaving 4 bases unmatched. Germline V CDR1 and CDR2: GTSNPN, SVGIG (reference sequence). This CDR3 spans 14 amino acids. The CDR3 here is CAWSRQGPNEKLFF. CDR3 coding DNA: TGTGCCTGGAGCAGACAGGGACCTAATGAAAAACTGTTTTTT.

The genes are TRBV27 and TRBJ2-1; D call uncertain. V was trimmed by 1 base and J by 8 bases, leaving 9 bases between them. CDR1 is MNHEY and CDR2 is SMNVEV in the germline V gene (reference sequence). This CDR3 contains 13 residues. The CDR3 loop is CASSLFRGDEQFF. Written as DNA, the CDR3 is TGTGCCAGCAGTTTATTTCGTGGAGATGAGCAGTTCTTC.

V gene TRBV7-9 combines with J gene TRBJ2-7; the D gene is possibly TRBD1 (7 bases). Germline V gene lookup returns CDR1 SEHNR and CDR2 FQNEAQ (reference sequence). This CDR3 has 16 amino acids. The ends were cut back, 5 bases at V and 5 bases at J, with 22 bases in the middle. The CDR3 nucleotides read TGTGCCAGCAGCCCCCCGGGGGCAGGGGGAATGAACGAGCAGTACTTC. As protein: CASSPPGAGGMNEQYF.

The gene calls are TRBV4-1 and TRBJ1-2; D is uncertain. The CDR3 is 14 amino acids. The V end was cut by 0 bases, the J end by 4 bases, with 9 bases between. The germline CDR1 and CDR2 sequences are MGHRA and YSYEKL. The CDR3 loop is CASSQERLIYGYTF. CDR3 nucleotides: TGCGCCAGCAGCCAAGAACGTCTAATCTATGGCTACACCTTC.

V gene TRBV4-1 combines with J gene TRBJ2-7; 7 nucleotides agree with TRBD2. V trimming: 0 bases; J trimming: 5 bases; junction bases outside the gene matches: 10. Germline lookup yields CDR1 MGHRA and CDR2 YSYEKL. The CDR3 loop spans 16 amino acids. CDR3 nucleotide sequence: TGCGCCAGCAGCCAAGATCTCGTGACTAGCCGGAACGAGCAGTACGTC. Amino acids: CASSQDLVTSRNEQYV.

This rearrangement joins TRBV13 to TRBJ1-1; possibly TRBD1 for D (6 bases). CDR1 and CDR2 from the germline V gene are PRHDT and FYEKMQ (reference sequence). This CDR3 spans 16 amino acids. With 1 base removed from V and 3 bases from J, the gap between germline ends came to 15 bases. The CDR3 here is CASSLAGQGVDTEAFF. CDR3 DNA sequence: TGTGCCAGCAGCTTAGCGGGACAAGGGGTCGACACTGAAGCTTTCTTT.

V and J are TRBV7-9 and TRBJ2-2; D gene uncertain. CDR1 is SEHNR and CDR2 is FQNEAQ in the germline V gene (reference sequence). CDR3 size: 14 residues. The V gene lost 5 bases and the J gene lost 1 base, with 8 bases spanning the gap. CDR3: CASSPSGNTGELFF. CDR3 coding DNA: TGTGCCAGCAGCCCGTCCGGGAACACCGGGGAGCTGTTTTTT.

For the CDR3, the DNA is TGTGCCAGCAGCGTAGTGGGAGCGGTAACTCACAATGAGCAGTTCTTC. Translated: CASSVVGAVTHNEQFF. The chain employs TRBV9 and TRBJ2-1, with D possibly TRBD2 on 5 matching bases. CDR3 length: 16 residues. V lost 0 bases, J lost 5 bases, and 15 bases lay in between. CDR1 and CDR2 from the germline V gene are SGDLS and YYNGEE.

The rearrangement uses TRBV28 and TRBJ2-1; TRBD2 agrees at 12 bases. J lost 6 bases, V lost 1 base, and 7 bases had no gene match. Germline V gives CDR1 MDHEN, CDR2 SYDVKM. This CDR3 has 17 residues. The CDR3 region is CASSLFRLAGEGNEQFF. The CDR3 coding sequence is TGTGCCAGCAGTTTATTCAGACTAGCGGGAGAAGGCAATGAGCAGTTCTTC.

The chain has TRBV5-1 and TRBJ2-7; TRBD2 matches 9 bases. From germline, CDR1 is SGHRS and CDR2 YFSETQ. The CDR3 covers 15 residues. Trimming removed 2 bases from V and 5 bases from J; junction bases left unmatched: 8. CDR3 in DNA: TGCGCCAGCAGCTTAGGGCGGGAGGGCCGCGACGAGCAGTACTTC. It translates to CASSLGREGRDEQYF.

The table lists this clone with a few counts. The chain combines TRBV4-1 with TRBJ2-1, with D possibly matching TRBD2 (6 bases). From germline, CDR1 is MGHRA and CDR2 YSYEKL. The ends were cut back, 0 bases at V and 4 bases at J, with 13 bases in the middle. The CDR3 consists of 16 residues. The CDR3 DNA follows: TGCGCCAGCAGCCAAGAGGTTGCGGAGGGGTACAATGAGCAGTTCTTC. Its protein is CASSQEVAEGYNEQFF.

This clone has a handful of counts. Relative to the germline gene, one junction end is altered; a read error may explain this. This chain joins TRBV5-6 and TRBJ1-1; D unresolved. Germline V gene data show CDR1 as SGHDT and CDR2 as YYEEEE. The CDR3 is 14 residues long. The chain's CDR3 is CATSPLLQHTEAFF. In DNA form, the CDR3 reads TGTGCCACCAGCCCTCTACTACAACACACTGAAGCTTTCTTT.

Written as DNA, the CDR3 is TGTGCCAGCAGCTTACTAGCGGGAGACTCCTACGAGCAGTACTTC. Its translation is CASSLLAGDSYEQYF. The gene calls are TRBV7-9 and TRBJ2-7; 10 bases map to TRBD2. J was trimmed by 0 bases and V by 2 bases; bases with no gene match: 1. CDR1 and CDR2 from the germline V gene are SEHNR and FQNEAQ (reference sequence). The CDR3 has 15 amino acids.

Turning to this clone: The junction and the germline gene differ at one end; a read error may be behind it. The chain links TRBV4-2 to TRBJ2-5; 11 nucleotides line up with TRBD2. This CDR3 contains 16 residues. CDR1 is LGHNA, CDR2 YNFKEQ, per germline. CDR3 protein: CASSQASGRIQEAQYF. CDR3 DNA sequence: TGTGCCAGCAGCCAAGCTAGCGGGAGGATCCAAGAGGCCCAGTACTTC.

The genes are TRBV2 and TRBJ2-3, with D maybe TRBD2 (7 bases). The V end was cut by 2 bases, the J end by 6 bases, with 9 bases between. This CDR3 is 13 amino acids long. Germline lookup yields CDR1 SNHLY and CDR2 FYNNEI. The CDR3 sequence is CASSEWGGDTQYF. CDR3 coding DNA: TGTGCCAGCAGTGAATGGGGGGGCGATACGCAGTATTTT.

This clone has just a few counts. The gene calls are TRBV5-1 and TRBJ1-5, with no clear D. The CDR3 is 17 residues long. V lost 0 bases and J lost 7, with 20 bases in between. CDR1 and CDR2 (germline): SGHRS, YFSETQ. The CDR3 reads CASSLEGSGDPGQPQHF. The CDR3 DNA follows: TGCGCCAGCAGCTTGGAAGGTAGCGGAGACCCCGGGCAGCCCCAGCATTTT.

J is TRBJ1-4 and V is TRBV5-4; tentative D call: TRBD1 (5 bases). The germline CDR1 and CDR2 sequences are SGHNT and YYREEE (reference sequence). Trimming shortened V by 4 bases and J by 5 bases, and 9 bases separated the two germline ends. This CDR3 is 13 amino acids long. The CDR3 is CASSQDTNEKLFF. For the CDR3, the DNA is TGTGCCAGCAGCCAGGACACAAATGAAAAACTGTTTTTT.

The rearrangement joins TRBV6-6 to TRBJ1-2; 7 bases map to TRBD1. The CDR3 is made up of 14 amino acids. With V trimmed by 2 bases and J by 8 bases, 8 bases remained unmatched. The germline gives CDR1 MNHNY, CDR2 SVGAGI (reference sequence). CDR3 loop: CASSYGDRVKGYTF. CDR3 coding DNA: TGTGCCAGCAGTTACGGTGACAGGGTTAAGGGCTACACCTTC.

V is TRBV30 and J is TRBJ2-2; 10 bases are shared with TRBD2. Trimming removed 3 bases from V and 3 bases from J; junction bases left unmatched: 1. The CDR3 has 14 residues. CDR1 and CDR2 (germline): GTSNPN, SVGIG (reference sequence). The CDR3 DNA follows: TGTGCCTGGAGGACTAGCGGGTACACCGGGGAGCTGTTTTTT. This codes for CAWRTSGYTGELFF.

The chain employs TRBV19 and TRBJ1-5; D is unresolved. Per germline, CDR1 LNHDA and CDR2 SQIVND (reference sequence). V shed 9 bases and J shed 4 bases, with 10 bases lying between them. This CDR3 is 12 amino acids long. Written as DNA, the CDR3 is TGTGCCAGCAACAGTATTAATCAGCCCCAGCATTTT. Translated: CASNSINQPQHF.

The rearrangement uses TRBV6-5 and TRBJ2-7; the D gene is possibly TRBD2 (6 bases). Germline lookup yields CDR1 MNHEY and CDR2 SVGAGI. V was cut by 8 bases and J by 1 base, with 15 bases left in between. There are 14 residues in the CDR3. The CDR3 is CASRPMSGSYEQYF. The CDR3 nucleotides read TGTGCCAGCCGCCCTATGAGCGGGTCCTACGAGCAGTACTTC.

Only one count was recorded for this clone. The chain has TRBV9 and TRBJ1-4; TRBD1 might be the D (6 bases). This CDR3 has 15 residues. The germline CDR1 and CDR2 sequences are SGDLS and YYNGEE. V was pared by 4 bases and J by 4 bases, with 14 bases between. The CDR3 loop is CASSPRVQGNEKLFF. The CDR3 region has the DNA TGTGCCAGCAGCCCGAGGGTACAGGGTAATGAAAAACTGTTTTTT.

The chain has TRBV10-3 and TRBJ1-1; no reliable D call. The CDR3 runs 14 residues. The V gene lost 3 bases and the J gene lost 7 bases, with 15 bases spanning the gap. Germline V gene lookup returns CDR1 ENHRY and CDR2 SYGVKD. CDR3 region: CAISETSGGDEAFF. CDR3 bases: TGTGCCATCAGTGAAACTTCAGGAGGAGATGAAGCTTTCTTT.

The chain links TRBV6-5 to TRBJ1-1, with D maybe TRBD1 (6 bases). Germline V gene data show CDR1 as MNHEY and CDR2 as SVGAGI. V gave up 3 bases and J gave up 4 bases, with 15 bases separating them. CDR3 length: 15 residues. The CDR3 spells CASSYGDRPSTEAFF. The CDR3 region has the DNA TGTGCCAGCAGTTATGGCGACAGGCCGAGCACTGAAGCTTTCTTT.